The 19 T cell receptor beta chains presented below share a single source sample, sequenced in a study of post-analysis software for immune sequencing data. Findings and limits, study-wide: Several TRBV segments occurring more often in patients than controls included TRBV5-6, TRBV5-1 and TRBV20-1.

The authors incorporated unique molecular identifiers into the TCR beta cDNA libraries. TCRdb re-called the PCR reads through MiXCR, storing one row per CDR3 protein. Here the sample spans 650,000 to 900,000 distinct CDR3 sequences, 35% to 55% being singletons. What these receptors recognize is not known. Material for sequencing was blood. These receptors all come from a girl aged 10 to 17 with multiple sclerosis.

The J gene is TRBJ1-2, the V gene TRBV29-1; tentative D call: TRBD1 (6 bases). The CDR3 is 15 residues long. Trimming removed 3 bases at V and 3 bases at J, with 17 bases between. The germline V gene encodes CDR1 SQVTM and CDR2 ANQGSEA. In nucleotides, the CDR3 is TGCAGCGTTGATGGTGGGCGGGGGGCAGACTATGGCTACACCTTC. Protein product: CSVDGGRGADYGYTF.

Only a few counts were recorded for this clonotype. The chain joins TRBV12-3 or TRBV12-4 to TRBJ2-6; TRBD2 agrees at 7 bases. Germline trimming cut 8 bases from V and 0 bases from J; bases unmatched to any gene: 4. This CDR3 region has 15 residues. The CDR3 nucleotides read TGTGCCAGCCTAGCGGTAAACTCTGGGGCCAACGTCCTGACTTTC. It encodes CASLAVNSGANVLTF.

V and J are TRBV30 and TRBJ2-2; 9 positions agree with TRBD2. V shed 3 bases, J shed 5 bases, and the junction held 4 bases outside the gene matches. The germline V gene has CDR1 GTSNPN and CDR2 SVGIG (reference sequence). This CDR3 contains 14 residues. CDR3 sequence (DNA): TGTGCCTGGAGGGGACTAGCAGTTACCGGGGAGCTGTTTTTT. Translation: CAWRGLAVTGELFF.

The table lists this clonotype with a few counts. The genes are TRBV20-1 and TRBJ2-3, with 11 positions matching TRBD2. The ends lost 3 bases at V and 3 bases at J; junction bases unmatched: 17. Germline V gene lookup returns CDR1 DFQATT and CDR2 SNEGSKA (reference sequence). The CDR3 runs to 19 residues. CDR3 coding DNA: TGCAGTGCTAGGCAACCCGGTTGGTCTAGCGGGAGGTTGACAGATACGCAGTATTTT. Translated: CSARQPGWSSGRLTDTQYF.

CDR3: CASSLEPGPSYEQYF. The CDR3 DNA is TGCGCCAGCAGCCTAGAACCGGGACCATCCTACGAGCAGTACTTC. The chain uses TRBV5-1 and TRBJ2-7; either TRBD1 or TRBD2 may supply D (5 bases each). V lost 4 bases, J lost 1 base, and 15 bases lay in between. CDR3 length: 15 amino acids. Germline-derived CDR1 and CDR2 are SGHRS and YFSETQ.

V is TRBV5-1 and J is TRBJ2-7; D not resolved. This CDR3 region has 14 residues. V shed 0 bases and J shed 2 bases, with 9 bases lying between them. Germline CDR1 is SGHRS and CDR2 is YFSETQ. The CDR3 DNA sequence: TGCGCCAGCAGCTTGGGAGACTCTGCCTACGAGCAGTACTTC. Amino acid sequence: CASSLGDSAYEQYF.

This chain connects TRBV6-5 to TRBJ1-1; D perhaps matches TRBD1 (6 bases). CDR1 MNHEY and CDR2 SVGAGI come from the germline V gene. The CDR3 totals 15 residues. Trimming left V 1 base short and J 0 bases short, with 9 bases between. The CDR3 reads CASSYYQGMNTEAFF. The CDR3 DNA follows: TGTGCCAGCAGTTACTATCAGGGGATGAACACTGAAGCTTTCTTT.

The rearrangement joins TRBV2 to TRBJ2-1; 7 bases are a match to TRBD1. With 6 bases clipped from V and 7 bases from J, the junction kept 15 bases outside the gene matches. This CDR3 spans 16 amino acids. Germline V lookup: CDR1 SNHLY, CDR2 FYNNEI. In DNA form, the CDR3 reads TGTGCCAGCAGCGAGTCGGACAGGATTGTGGGAAATGAGCAGTTCTTC. Protein: CASSESDRIVGNEQFF.

The chain recombines TRBV20-1 with TRBJ2-1, with a weak D call TRBD2 (6 bases). The CDR3 is 17 residues long. Germline V gene sequence: CDR1 DFQATT, CDR2 SNEGSKA (reference sequence). Trimming took 0 bases from V and 5 from J, leaving 20 bases between them. In DNA form, the CDR3 reads TGCAGTGCTAGAGATAGCCTGTGGTTCGGGGGAAACAATGAGCAGTTCTTC. Its protein is CSARDSLWFGGNNEQFF.

This clonotype was seen more than once but under ten times. The chain is built from TRBV20-1 and TRBJ2-3, with 7 bases lining up with TRBD1. The CDR3 is 14 residues long. The germline CDR1 and CDR2 sequences are DFQATT and SNEGSKA (reference sequence). V lost 5 bases, J lost 0 bases, and 5 bases stayed unmatched. The CDR3 DNA reads TGCAGTGCTCCCAACAGGGGTAGCACAGATACGCAGTATTTT. Translation gives CSAPNRGSTDTQYF.

The count of this clonotype is one. CDR3 residues: CASSVGRSIAYEQYF. CDR3 DNA: TGTGCCAGCAGCGTAGGCAGGTCGATCGCCTACGAGCAGTACTTC. The V gene is TRBV9, the J gene TRBJ2-7; D is undetermined. The CDR3 contains 15 residues. V lost 0 bases, J lost 2 bases, and 12 bases lay in between. Germline lookup yields CDR1 SGDLS and CDR2 YYNGEE.

Only a few counts were recorded for this clonotype. The V gene is TRBV7-2, the J gene TRBJ1-1; TRBD1 might be the D (6 bases). The germline V and J ends were trimmed by 2 bases and 5 bases, with 15 bases remaining between them. The length of the CDR3 is 15 residues. The germline V gene encodes CDR1 SGHTA and CDR2 FQGNSA. The CDR3 DNA reads TGTGCCAGCAGCTTAAAGGGCGGAGGGGGGACTGAAGCTTTCTTT. It yields the protein CASSLKGGGGTEAFF.

This clonotype was observed a handful of times. In DNA form, the CDR3 reads TGTGCCATCAGTGAGGGGCTGGAGACCCAGTACTTC. Residues: CAISEGLETQYF. The rearrangement joins TRBV10-3 to TRBJ2-7; no firm D call. The J call may be in error: the DNA end matches TRBJ2-5 better. Germline CDR1 ENHRY, CDR2 SYGVKD. The CDR3 length is 12 residues.

This clonotype has more than one count but fewer than ten. The chain is built from TRBV18 and TRBJ2-3, with D possibly matching TRBD1 (5 bases). Germline assignment: CDR1 KGHSH and CDR2 LQKENI. The ends were cut back, 3 bases at V and 4 bases at J, with 8 bases in the middle. This CDR3 region has 13 residues. The CDR3 here is CASSPGLPDTQYF. CDR3 in DNA: TGTGCCAGCTCACCGGGGCTCCCAGATACGCAGTATTTT.

The chain links TRBV5-6 to TRBJ1-5; 7 positions agree with TRBD1. V was pared by 2 bases and J by 6 bases, with 8 bases of the junction left unmatched. CDR1 and CDR2 from the germline V gene are SGHDT and YYEEEE. The CDR3 sequence is 15 residues long. CDR3 DNA sequence: TGTGCCAGCAGCTTAGCAGACAGGGTACCTCAGCCCCAGCATTTT. This sequence encodes CASSLADRVPQPQHF.

This clonotype was observed a handful of times. This chain connects TRBV5-1 to TRBJ2-1, with TRBD2 matching over 13 bases. V was clipped by 6 bases and J by 8 bases; unmatched bases: 8. Germline V lookup: CDR1 SGHRS, CDR2 YFSETQ. This CDR3 region has 15 residues. The CDR3 loop is CASKPGLAGSYEQFF. DNA for the CDR3: TGCGCCAGCAAACCGGGACTAGCGGGATCTTATGAGCAGTTCTTC.

This clonotype was seen a handful of times. The chain carries TRBV7-9 and TRBJ2-5; no firm D call. This CDR3 has 12 amino acids. V was cut by 5 bases and J by 6 bases, with 10 bases left in between. Germline CDR1 reads SEHNR; CDR2 reads FQNEAQ (reference sequence). CDR3 in amino acids: CASSLPFQTQYF. CDR3 bases: TGTGCCAGCAGCCTACCTTTTCAGACCCAGTACTTC.

In its sample, this clonotype was seen many times. The genes are TRBV4-3 and TRBJ2-7; D not resolved. V lost 1 base, J lost 3 bases, and 13 bases lay in between. Germline assignment: CDR1 LGHNA and CDR2 YSLEER. The CDR3 runs to 15 residues. The CDR3 loop is CASSQGTSGRYEQYF. For the CDR3, the DNA is TGCGCCAGCAGCCAAGGGACCTCGGGCCGCTACGAGCAGTACTTC.

This clonotype turned up a few times. The V call is TRBV6-2 or TRBV6-3, the J call TRBJ2-1; D not resolved. V gave up 6 bases and J gave up 10 bases, with 13 bases separating them. The CDR3 totals 12 residues. Germline V lookup: CDR1 MNHEY, CDR2 SVGEGT. CDR3 coding DNA: TGTGCCAGCAGCCTGACCGGACGGGAGCAGTTCTTC. It is translated as CASSLTGREQFF.